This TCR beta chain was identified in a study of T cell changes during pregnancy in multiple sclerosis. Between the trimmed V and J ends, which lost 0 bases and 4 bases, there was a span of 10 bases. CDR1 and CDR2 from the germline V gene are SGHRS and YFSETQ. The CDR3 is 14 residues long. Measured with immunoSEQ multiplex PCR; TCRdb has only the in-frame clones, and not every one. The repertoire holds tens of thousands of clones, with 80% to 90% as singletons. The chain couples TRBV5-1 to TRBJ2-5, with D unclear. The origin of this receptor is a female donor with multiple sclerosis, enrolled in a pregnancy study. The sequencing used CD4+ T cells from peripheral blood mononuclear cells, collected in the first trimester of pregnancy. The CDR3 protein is CASSLAVPSETQYF. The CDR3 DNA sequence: TGCGCCAGCAGCTTGGCCGTTCCGTCAGAGACCCAGTACTTC.